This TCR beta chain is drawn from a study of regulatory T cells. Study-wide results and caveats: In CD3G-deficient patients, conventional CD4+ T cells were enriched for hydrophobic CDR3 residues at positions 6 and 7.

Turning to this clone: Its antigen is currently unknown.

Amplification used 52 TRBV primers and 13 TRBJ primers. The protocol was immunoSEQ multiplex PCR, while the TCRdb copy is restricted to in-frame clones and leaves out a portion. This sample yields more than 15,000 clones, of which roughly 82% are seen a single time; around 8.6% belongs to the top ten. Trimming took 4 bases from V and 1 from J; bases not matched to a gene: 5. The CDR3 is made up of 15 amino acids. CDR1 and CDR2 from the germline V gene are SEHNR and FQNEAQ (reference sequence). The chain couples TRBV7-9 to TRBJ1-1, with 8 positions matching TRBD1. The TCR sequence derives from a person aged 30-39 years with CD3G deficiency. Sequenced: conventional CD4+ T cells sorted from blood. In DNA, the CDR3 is TGTGCCAGCAGCTCCTGGACAGGGAAGAACACTGAAGCTTTCTTT. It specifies CASSSWTGKNTEAFF. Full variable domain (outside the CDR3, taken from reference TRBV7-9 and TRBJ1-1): DTGVSQNPRHKITKRGQNVTFRCDPISEHNRLYWYRQTLGQGPEFLTYFQNEAQLEKSRLLSDRFSAERPKGSFSTLEIQRTEQGDSAMYLCASSSWTGKNTEAFFGQGTRLTVV.